The following is a T cell receptor beta chain sequence with its context. Via MiXCR, TCRdb re-called the RT-PCR reads, giving one row per CDR3 protein. Of under 950,000 distinct CDR3 sequences listed, 20% to 25% are singletons. Germline values: CDR1 MDHEN, CDR2 SYDVKM. Trimming cost V 5 bases and J 7 bases; bases outside gene matches: 11. The CDR3 is 15 amino acids. This record comes from a study of response to subunit inactivated influenza vaccine. This clonotype originated in a man aged 50 or older who received an inactivated influenza vaccine. This chain links TRBV28 with TRBJ2-7; 10 bases line up with TRBD1. This specimen consisted of PBMCs from blood, obtained more than 4 days after vaccination. The CDR3 coding sequence is TGTGCCAGCAGTACGCCCGGGACAGGGGTACAAGAGCAGTACTTC. Its translation: CASSTPGTGVQEQYF.